The source of this TCR delta chain is a study of gamma-delta T cells after stem cell transplantation (dated by TCRdb to the mid-2010s). The library came from RT-PCR. The run used an Illumina MiSeq. In TCRdb, clones were called once more from the public reads by CATT, and rows of identical DNA were later combined. This sample has 3,400 or so delta-chain clones in its table, and approximately 2% of those were observed once. The top ten clonotypes cover about 12% of the sample. Its CDR3 holds 21 amino acids, cysteine through phenylalanine. The kept DNA is CDR3 alone, 63 bases in frame from the first base. V and J lose 0 bases and 5 bases, and a span of 31 bases separates them. The germline V gene specifies TSWWSYY as CDR1 and QGS as CDR2. A word on this clone: What antigen it recognizes has not been identified. A read error likely explains this, since a far larger clone differs by one base.

The clonotype comes from a human donor. It is not recorded whose cells these are; they may come from a transplant donor. Recombination linked TRDV1 to TRDJ1, and possibly TRDD2, on 6 matching bases. The specimen sequenced was gamma-delta T cells. The DNA sequence follows: TGTGCTCTTGGGGAACTCCAACCCGTCCTTCCACTTCTACCGGGGTCTGATAAACTCATCTTT. Its translation reads: CALGELQPVLPLLPGSDKLIF.